These 10 T cell receptor beta chains originate from one sample sequenced in a study of control samples from healthy donors and cancer patients. Profiling relied on immunoSEQ multiplex PCR, and the TCRdb table lists in-frame clones only, not all of them. The sample shows under 150,000 clones, under 90% of them seen only once. Sequenced: PBMCs. The source of these receptors is a man aged 50-59 years with head and neck cancer.

V and J are TRBV11-2 and TRBJ2-1, with D possibly being TRBD1 (6 bases). The V gene's germline CDR1 is SGHAT and CDR2 FQNNGV. This CDR3 has 14 amino acids. V lost 1 base, J lost 5 bases, and 9 bases lay in between. CDR3 bases: TGTGCCAGCAGCTTAGGACCAGGGGACAATGAGCAGTTCTTC. It translates to CASSLGPGDNEQFF.

The table lists this clone with a count of one. This sequence joins TRBV29-1 and TRBJ1-1; D gene unclear. Trimming took off 7 bases at V and 9 bases at J, with 21 bases between the two ends. Germline loops: CDR1 SQVTM, CDR2 ANQGSEA. The CDR3 runs 13 residues. CDR3 bases: TGCAGCGCAAAACCGTCCATGCAGCTCAAAGCTTTCTTT. As protein: CSAKPSMQLKAFF.

The chain combines TRBV15 with TRBJ2-7; 12 bases line up with TRBD1. V shed 1 base, J shed 7 bases, and the junction held 11 bases outside the gene matches. Germline CDR1 LNHNV, CDR2 YYDKDF (reference sequence). The CDR3 has 17 residues. The CDR3 DNA is TGTGCCACCAGCAGAGGGCCCCCGGGACAGGGGGCGGAAGAGCAGTACTTC. This encodes CATSRGPPGQGAEEQYF.

This chain joins TRBV28 and TRBJ1-2; 7 bases align to TRBD1. Germline lookup yields CDR1 MDHEN and CDR2 SYDVKM. Trimming removed 6 bases from V and 2 bases from J; junction bases left unmatched: 6. The CDR3 loop spans 14 amino acids. Here the CDR3 DNA reads TGTGCCAGCAGATCGACAGGGCCAAACTATGGCTACACCTTC. Its translation: CASRSTGPNYGYTF.

This rearrangement joins TRBV7-9 to TRBJ2-1, with D tentatively TRBD2 (7 bases). The CDR3 runs 14 residues. Trimming removed 1 base from V and 6 bases from J, with 10 bases in between. The germline gives CDR1 SEHNR, CDR2 FQNEAQ (reference sequence). The CDR3 DNA reads TGTGCCAGCAGCTTAGTGGGGGGGCCCAATGAGCAGTTCTTC. This codes for CASSLVGGPNEQFF. Complete variable domain (other parts from reference TRBV7-9 and TRBJ2-1): DTGVSQNPRHKITKRGQNVTFRCDPISEHNRLYWYRQTLGQGPEFLTYFQNEAQLEKSRLLSDRFSAERPKGSFSTLEIQRTEQGDSAMYLCASSLVGGPNEQFFGPGTRLTVL.

The chain has TRBV19 and TRBJ1-5; the match to TRBD1 covers 10 bases. The V and J ends lost 3 bases and 6 bases, in that order; junction bases with no gene match: 11. CDR1 is LNHDA, CDR2 SQIVND, per germline (reference sequence). This CDR3 has 17 amino acids. The CDR3 sequence is CASSIQMTGGSGQPQHF. CDR3 sequence (DNA): TGTGCCAGTAGTATTCAAATGACAGGGGGCTCGGGTCAGCCCCAGCATTTT.

The rearrangement uses TRBV6-5 and TRBJ1-1, with D unresolved. V was shortened by 5 bases and J by 2 bases, with 15 bases between the two germline ends. This CDR3 has 15 residues. CDR1 and CDR2 (germline): MNHEY, SVGAGI. CDR3 bases: TGTGCCAGCAGTACTTCCCTAGGGCACAACACTGAAGCTTTCTTT. This gives the protein CASSTSLGHNTEAFF.

The J gene is TRBJ1-1, the V gene TRBV6-2 or TRBV6-3; no firm D call. Germline CDR1 reads MNHEY; CDR2 reads SVGEGT. The CDR3 has 13 residues. V lost 4 bases and J 2 bases, leaving 8 bases between the germline ends. The CDR3: CASSSGFNTEAFF. CDR3 in DNA: TGTGCCAGCAGTTCGGGTTTTAACACTGAAGCTTTCTTT.

The chain uses TRBV3-1 (or the pseudogene TRBV3-2) and TRBJ2-5; no clear D. The V gene's germline CDR1 is LGHDT and CDR2 YNNKEL (reference sequence). The CDR3 runs to 12 residues. V dropped 1 base and J dropped 6 bases, with 6 bases sitting between them. The CDR3 sequence: CASSQGIQTQYF. The CDR3 DNA reads TGTGCCAGCAGCCAAGGAATTCAGACCCAGTACTTC.

The chain links TRBV7-7 to TRBJ2-2; 14 bases are shared with TRBD2. The V gene end was trimmed by 5 bases and the J gene end by 2 bases; junction bases not matched to a gene: 7. Germline CDR1 is SSHAT and CDR2 is FNYEAQ (reference sequence). The CDR3 runs 18 residues. This CDR3 is CASSLGLAGGLNTGELFF. DNA for the CDR3: TGTGCCAGCAGCCTTGGACTAGCGGGGGGACTAAACACCGGGGAGCTGTTTTTT.